These 30 T cell receptor beta chains were sequenced from one sample in a study of T cells after yellow fever vaccination. One entry per CDR3 protein, called by TCRdb with MiXCR from the 5' RACE reads. The sample gives hundreds of thousands of distinct CDR3 sequences, roughly a sixth of which show up once; 15% to 20% is in the top ten. Here the sequenced sample was PBMCs, taken more than 4 days after the first yellow fever vaccination. The receptor set was obtained from a man aged 18 to 29 who received the YFV17D yellow fever vaccine.

This clonotype was seen more than once but under ten times. The chain joins TRBV6-5 to TRBJ2-1, with unresolved D. This CDR3 region has 14 residues. Germline V CDR1 and CDR2: MNHEY, SVGAGI. Trimming pared 6 bases from V and 2 bases from J, leaving 11 bases between. This chain's CDR3 is CASRNTVTYNEQFF. CDR3 in DNA: TGTGCCAGCAGAAACACAGTAACCTACAATGAGCAGTTCTTC.

This chain links TRBV20-1 with TRBJ2-1, with unresolved D. Germline loops: CDR1 DFQATT, CDR2 SNEGSKA (reference sequence). The CDR3 covers 14 residues. With 4 bases removed from V and 6 bases from J, the gap between germline ends came to 16 bases. The CDR3 region has the DNA TGCAGTGCTACCAAGGCTGGGCTTCGCAATGAGCAGTTCTTC. This translates into CSATKAGLRNEQFF.

This chain joins TRBV11-2 and TRBJ2-7; 7 bases match TRBD1. V lost 5 bases to trimming and J lost 2 bases; unmatched junction nucleotides: 9. Germline V gives CDR1 SGHAT, CDR2 FQNNGV. There are 15 residues in the CDR3. CDR3 in amino acids: CASSLRQGFTYEQYF. CDR3 coding DNA: TGTGCCAGCAGCCTCAGACAGGGATTTACCTACGAGCAGTACTTC.

This clonotype has more than one count but fewer than ten. The gene calls are TRBV7-8 and TRBJ2-7, with 8 bases that match TRBD1. In germline, CDR1 is SGHVS, CDR2 FQNEAQ. The CDR3 consists of 15 residues. Trimming took 2 bases from V and 5 from J; bases not matched to a gene: 8. In DNA form, the CDR3 reads TGTGCCAGCAGCTTACGCAGGGGGCTTAAGGACGAGCAGTACTTC. The encoded protein is CASSLRRGLKDEQYF.

Worth noting for this clonotype: One end of the junction varies from germline; a read error may be responsible. V is TRBV10-3 and J is TRBJ2-3; 9 nucleotides line up with TRBD1. Germline V gene sequence: CDR1 ENHRY, CDR2 SYGVKD. This CDR3 contains 14 residues. The CDR3 nucleotides read TGTGCCGGAGGGGGGGGACAGGGAACAGATACGCGGTATTTT. It specifies CAGGGGQGTDTRYF.

This clonotype has a handful of counts. The gene calls are TRBV4-3 and TRBJ2-1; D is undetermined. In germline, CDR1 is LGHNA, CDR2 YSLEER. Trimming took 1 base from V and 4 from J, leaving 8 bases between them. The CDR3 extends over 14 amino acids. Written as DNA, the CDR3 is TGCGCCAGCAGCCAAGCCAACCCGTACAATGAGCAGTTCTTC. Translation: CASSQANPYNEQFF.

A few counts support this clonotype. The J gene is TRBJ2-1, the V gene TRBV29-1, with TRBD2 matching over 8 bases. Germline CDR1 SQVTM, CDR2 ANQGSEA. The CDR3 sequence is 17 residues long. The J segment lost 4 bases and the V segment lost 1 base, leaving 12 bases of the junction unmatched. CDR3 nucleotide sequence: TGCAGCGTTGAAGTTCCCCTCGGGGGGGGGAGGTACAATGAGCAGTTCTTC. Protein sequence: CSVEVPLGGGRYNEQFF.

V gene TRBV4-1 combines with J gene TRBJ2-2; D ambiguous. Germline CDR1 and CDR2: MGHRA and YSYEKL. V was pared by 2 bases and J by 1 base, with 8 bases between. This CDR3 spans 15 amino acids. CDR3: CASSQKRVNTGELFF. The CDR3 region has the DNA TGCGCCAGCAGCCAAAAAAGAGTGAACACCGGGGAGCTGTTTTTT.

The CDR3 coding sequence is TGTGCCAGCGGTTGGGCAAGGGGAGGGTTAAGTCAGCCCCAGCATTTT. Protein sequence: CASGWARGGLSQPQHF. The chain uses TRBV27 and TRBJ1-5, with TRBD1 as a possible D gene (5 bases). In germline, CDR1 is MNHEY, CDR2 SMNVEV (reference sequence). The CDR3 contains 16 residues. Trimming stripped 8 bases from V and 6 bases from J, with 23 bases between.

This clonotype was recorded a few times. The chain recombines TRBV6-5 with TRBJ1-1, with D tentatively TRBD1 (6 bases). V was trimmed by 2 bases and J by 6 bases, leaving 13 bases between them. This CDR3 spans 14 amino acids. Germline values: CDR1 MNHEY, CDR2 SVGAGI. The CDR3 reads CASSYDRLSAEAFF. The CDR3 nucleotides are TGTGCCAGCAGTTACGACAGGTTAAGCGCTGAAGCTTTCTTT.

Only a few counts were recorded for this clonotype. The chain has TRBV12-3 or TRBV12-4 and TRBJ2-2, with D unresolved. The V gene lost 6 bases and the J gene lost 6 bases, with 11 bases spanning the gap. CDR3 length equals 13 residues. The CDR3 DNA is TGTGCCAGCAGCCCCGGTCCAGCCGGGGAGCTGTTTTTT. This sequence encodes CASSPGPAGELFF.

The gene calls are TRBV7-2 and TRBJ2-5; D is uncertain. CDR1 and CDR2 from the germline V gene are SGHTA and FQGNSA. Trimming took 2 bases from V and 5 from J, leaving 12 bases between them. CDR3 length: 14 residues. CDR3 sequence (DNA): TGTGCCAGCAGCTTAATGAGTCTCGCCGAGACCCAGTACTTC. Translation: CASSLMSLAETQYF. The complete variable domain, with remaining parts taken from reference TRBV7-2 and TRBJ2-5, reads GAGVSQSPSNKVTEKGKDVELRCDPISGHTALYWYRQSLGQGLEFLIYFQGNSAPDKSGLPSDRFSAERTGGSVSTLTIQRTQQEDSAVYLCASSLMSLAETQYFGPGTRLLVL.

The chain is built from TRBV7-2 and TRBJ1-1; D not certain. In germline, CDR1 is SGHTA, CDR2 FQGNSA. The V end was cut by 5 bases, the J end by 3 bases, with 16 bases between. The CDR3 extends over 15 amino acids. The CDR3 loop is CASSAYLLKDTEAFF. CDR3 coding DNA: TGTGCCAGCAGCGCCTACCTTCTTAAGGACACTGAAGCTTTCTTT.

This clonotype was found a few times. This chain connects TRBV5-1 to TRBJ1-1; 7 bases are a match to TRBD1. The CDR3 has 14 amino acids. J gave up 7 bases and V 5 bases, and 11 bases lay outside the gene matches. Looked up from germline, CDR1 is SGHRS and CDR2 is YFSETQ. The CDR3 DNA sequence: TGCGCCAGCAGTTTTGTTTCCGGGACAGATGAAGCTTTCTTT. Translated, it gives CASSFVSGTDEAFF. Filled out from reference TRBV5-1 and TRBJ1-1, the complete variable domain reads KAGVTQTPRYLIKTRGQQVTLSCSPISGHRSVSWYQQTPGQGLQFLFEYFSETQRNKGNFPGRFSGRQFSNSRSEMNVSTLELGDSALYLCASSFVSGTDEAFFGQGTRLTVV.

This clonotype was observed at least ten times. The chain employs TRBV20-1 and TRBJ2-5; 10 bases align to TRBD2. The junction had 7 bases not matched to a gene; V was cut back by 2 bases and J by 4 bases. The CDR3 contains 15 residues. The germline V gene has CDR1 DFQATT and CDR2 SNEGSKA (reference sequence). For the CDR3, the DNA is TGCAGTGCTAGATTACCCTCTAGCGGGGGAGAGACCCAGTACTTC. Amino acids: CSARLPSSGGETQYF.

This clonotype was seen only a few times. The rearrangement links TRBV5-8 to TRBJ2-3; 8 nucleotides line up with TRBD1. CDR1 is SGHTS and CDR2 is YDEGEE in the germline V gene. With V trimmed by 3 bases and J by 5 bases, 5 bases remained unmatched. The CDR3 is made up of 14 amino acids. CDR3 sequence (DNA): TGTGCCAGCAGCTCGGGGACAGGTAGAGATACGCAGTATTTT. This codes for CASSSGTGRDTQYF. Looking up the rest from reference TRBV5-8 and TRBJ2-3 gives the full variable domain: EAGVTQSPTHLIKTRGQQATLRCSPISGHTSVYWYQQALGLGLQFLLWYDEGEERNRGNFPPRFSGRQFPNYSSELNVNALELEDSALYLCASSSGTGRDTQYFGPGTRLTVL.

This clonotype was seen a few times. This sequence joins TRBV6-6 and TRBJ2-1; D ambiguous. V lost 5 bases, J lost 6 bases, and 5 bases lay in between. Germline CDR1 and CDR2: MNHNY and SVGAGI (reference sequence). This CDR3 has 11 amino acids. This chain's CDR3 is CASSKVNEQFF. The CDR3 bases are TGTGCCAGCAGTAAGGTCAATGAGCAGTTCTTC.

The chain has TRBV5-1 and TRBJ2-7; D ambiguous. CDR3 size: 13 residues. Looked up from germline, CDR1 is SGHRS and CDR2 is YFSETQ. With 3 bases removed from V and 4 bases from J, the gap between germline ends came to 11 bases. CDR3 in DNA: TGCGCCAGCAGCTGGGATCGATTATACGAGCAGTACTTC. It is translated as CASSWDRLYEQYF.

This clonotype occurred a few times. This chain links TRBV10-1 with TRBJ2-1; D may match TRBD1 or TRBD2 (5 bases each). Trimming cost V 8 bases and J 0 bases, with 17 bases left between them. The germline V gene has CDR1 WNHNN and CDR2 SYGVQD (reference sequence). The CDR3 consists of 16 residues. CDR3 loop: CASSNPGALSYNEQFF. CDR3 in DNA: TGCGCCAGCTCTAATCCCGGGGCCCTCTCCTACAATGAGCAGTTCTTC.

The chain joins TRBV2 to TRBJ2-1, with TRBD2 matching 8 bases. The CDR3 loop spans 15 amino acids. With V trimmed by 3 bases and J by 2 bases, 3 bases remained unmatched. Germline CDR1 SNHLY, CDR2 FYNNEI. CDR3 protein: CASSDPGGAYNEQFF. CDR3 DNA: TGTGCCAGCAGTGATCCCGGGGGGGCCTACAATGAGCAGTTCTTC.

The chain has TRBV2 and TRBJ1-5; the D gene is possibly TRBD1 (6 bases). This CDR3 region has 15 residues. Per the germline V gene, CDR1 is SNHLY and CDR2 is FYNNEI. V shed 6 bases and J shed 0 bases, with 12 bases lying between them. As DNA, the CDR3 is TGTGCCAGCAGGGCGGGGGCATATAGCAATCAGCCCCAGCATTTT. As protein: CASRAGAYSNQPQHF.

The chain has TRBV4-3 and TRBJ1-6; tentative D call: TRBD1 (5 bases). Germline V gives CDR1 LGHNA, CDR2 YSLEER. The CDR3 consists of 14 residues. Trimming removed 2 bases at V and 10 bases at J, with 12 bases between. The CDR3 loop reads CASSQRVGRSPLHF. CDR3 sequence (DNA): TGCGCCAGCAGCCAACGGGTGGGGCGATCACCCCTCCACTTT.

CDR3 protein: CASNQGMNTEAFF. CDR3 nucleotide sequence: TGTGCCAGCAACCAGGGAATGAACACTGAAGCTTTCTTT. The chain couples TRBV2 to TRBJ1-1; tentatively, D is TRBD1 (5 bases). Germline CDR1 and CDR2: SNHLY and FYNNEI. The CDR3 has 13 amino acids. V gave up 7 bases and J gave up 0 bases, with 9 bases separating them.

The chain employs TRBV29-1 and TRBJ2-7, with a weak D call TRBD1 (6 bases). The length of the CDR3 is 11 residues. Germline CDR1 is SQVTM and CDR2 is ANQGSEA. CDR3 nucleotide sequence: TGCAGCGCTATACAGGGCTACGAGAAGTACGTC. It yields the protein CSAIQGYEKYV.

This sequence joins TRBV7-2 and TRBJ2-1, with 13 bases identical to TRBD2. Trimming cost V 5 bases and J 5 bases; bases outside gene matches: 3. The CDR3 length is 15 residues. Per the germline V gene, CDR1 is SGHTA and CDR2 is FQGNSA. The CDR3: CASSRTSGGDNEQFF. The DNA for the CDR3 is TGTGCCAGCAGCCGGACTAGCGGGGGAGACAATGAGCAGTTCTTC.

This clonotype was observed once. This chain's CDR3 is CASSLTYPDTQYF. The CDR3 DNA sequence: TGTGCCAGCAGCTTAACGTATCCAGATACGCAGTATTTT. The chain employs TRBV7-3 and TRBJ2-3; D is ambiguous. The CDR3 is 13 residues long. Trimming removed 0 bases from V and 4 bases from J, with 5 bases in between. Germline V gives CDR1 SGHTA, CDR2 FQGTGA.

This clonotype appeared many times. The J gene is TRBJ2-5, the V gene TRBV12-3 or TRBV12-4; 9 bases are shared with TRBD2. This CDR3 has 15 amino acids. Losses at the gene ends were 3 bases for V and 2 bases for J; bases not matched to a gene: 4. Here the CDR3 reads CASSFLAGSQETQYF. The DNA for the CDR3 is TGTGCCAGCAGTTTCCTAGCGGGGTCTCAAGAGACCCAGTACTTC.

The chain carries TRBV20-1 and TRBJ2-3; TRBD1 aligns across 12 bases. This CDR3 spans 15 amino acids. Germline V gene lookup returns CDR1 DFQATT and CDR2 SNEGSKA (reference sequence). V lost 3 bases, J lost 5 bases, and 6 bases stayed unmatched. The CDR3 spells CSASGDRGREDTQYF. The CDR3 DNA follows: TGCAGTGCTAGCGGGGACAGGGGGCGGGAAGATACGCAGTATTTT.

This clonotype was counted at least ten times. V and J are TRBV27 and TRBJ2-7, with no clear D. This CDR3 has 14 amino acids. The ends were cut back, 3 bases at V and 2 bases at J, with 11 bases in the middle. Germline lookup yields CDR1 MNHEY and CDR2 SMNVEV (reference sequence). The CDR3 DNA is TGTGCCAGCAGTTTCGGCGGAGCCGCCTACGAGCAGTACTTC. Its translation: CASSFGGAAYEQYF.

V and J are TRBV5-1 and TRBJ2-6, with TRBD1 as a possible D gene (5 bases). Trimming pared 6 bases from V and 2 bases from J, leaving 9 bases between. This CDR3 is built from 14 residues. Germline V gene sequence: CDR1 SGHRS, CDR2 YFSETQ. This chain's CDR3 is CASKPGTGANVLTF. In DNA, the CDR3 is TGCGCCAGCAAACCAGGGACTGGGGCCAACGTCCTGACTTTC.